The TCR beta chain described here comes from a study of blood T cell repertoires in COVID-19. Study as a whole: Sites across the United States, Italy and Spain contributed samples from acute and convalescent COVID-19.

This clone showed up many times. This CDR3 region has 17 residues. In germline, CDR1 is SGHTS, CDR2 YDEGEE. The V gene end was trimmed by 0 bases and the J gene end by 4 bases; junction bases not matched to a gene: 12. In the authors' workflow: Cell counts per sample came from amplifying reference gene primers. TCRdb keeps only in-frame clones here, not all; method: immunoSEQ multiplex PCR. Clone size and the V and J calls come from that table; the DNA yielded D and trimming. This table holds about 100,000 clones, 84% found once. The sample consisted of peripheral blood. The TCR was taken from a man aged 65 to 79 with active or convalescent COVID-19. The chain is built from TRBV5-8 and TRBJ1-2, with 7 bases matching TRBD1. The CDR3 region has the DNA TGTGCCAGCAGCTTGGGTCAGGGGGTACCTTGGGGCTATGGCTACACCTTC. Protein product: CASSLGQGVPWGYGYTF. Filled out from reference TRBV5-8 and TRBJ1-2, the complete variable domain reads EAGVTQSPTHLIKTRGQQATLRCSPISGHTSVYWYQQALGLGLQFLLWYDEGEERNRGNFPPRFSGRQFPNYSSELNVNALELEDSALYLCASSLGQGVPWGYGYTFGSGTRLTVV.